The entry below describes one T cell receptor beta chain. Its antigen is currently not known. No qualities accompany the bases; no much larger clone lies one base away. The CDR3 sequence holds 14 residues, the cysteine and phenylalanine included. The only DNA kept is the CDR3, 42 bases in frame from the first base. According to the germline V gene, CDR1 reads MNHNS and CDR2 reads SASEGT. Germline trimming amounts to 3 bases on V and 6 bases on J, with 5 as the count of junction bases outside the gene matches. Libraries came from 5' RACE. For sequencing, an Illumina HiSeq 2000 was employed. Template switching added a universal primer binding site, and the final cDNA carried a unique molecular identifier that allowed TCR cDNA molecules to be counted accurately. Specific primers in the conserved constant-segment region were used to synthesize first-strand cDNA for TCR alpha and beta chains. To control for contamination, every cDNA library was double barcoded, receiving both a SMART-Mk sample barcode and Illumina barcodes. TruSeq adapter sequences along with Illumina sample barcodes were introduced in two successive PCR steps. The Illumina HiSeq platform was used with custom primers to sequence TCR alpha and beta cDNA libraries. In the authors' own workflow: MiGEC processed the raw reads to extract unique molecular identifiers, while MiXCR was used to determine the CDR3 positions. Recombination models were inferred per individual with the repgenHMM and IGoR tools using an EM algorithm. Shared clonotypes were analyzed with the tcR package in R, and sharing was normalized by the product of cloneset sizes. Out-of-frame nonproductive sequences were analyzed to study raw recombination free of thymic and clonal selection effects. The public reads were run again by TCRdb, first through fastp at Q25 and then through MiXCR, and only productive beta chains were kept. Each entry merges the rows of one CDR3 protein and shows their most common DNA and genes. TCRdb, rather than the study authors, made the V and J calls. This sample holds 280,000 or so distinct CDR3 sequences; under 9.5% were observed only once. The ten most abundant clones make up roughly 2% of the sample.

All donors were healthy Caucasians. Three pairs of female monozygotic twins, all aged roughly 18 to 29 years, were included in the twin cohort. Miltenyi CD45RO+ enrichment and human naive T-cell isolation kits were used to isolate memory (CD45RO+) and naive T cells from PBMC. This entry comes from a study of identical twins (dated by TCRdb to the mid-2010s). At the level of the whole study: To test whether fetal clonotypes persist, this study deep-sequenced TCR alpha and beta repertoires from monozygotic twins, from unrelated adults of various ages, and from cord blood. To rule out contamination, replicate twin experiments were performed at different times with different library preparation protocols.

Points the paper makes about the study in general: Compared with coincidental sharing between unrelated individuals, out-of-frame TCR alpha sequences shared between twins showed an excess of sequences with low generation probability. Recombination models systematically underestimated out-of-frame TCR alpha sharing in monozygotic twins but agreed with sharing between unrelated individuals. Zero-insertion analyses could be partly confounded by invariant T cells such as MAIT and iNKT, though diverse VJ usage argued against such confounding for most clonotypes. Because the same donors could not be followed over many years, the conclusions depended on cross-sectional statistical analysis. Fewer insertions were carried by abundant cord blood beta clonotypes; a weaker similar trend was observed in young adult naive repertoires, while no such trend was observed in memory repertoires. A weaker excess of twin sharing was found in beta out-of-frame sequences because the signal-to-noise ratio was lowered by fewer shared sequences.

These data were also reused for a study on yellow fever vaccine responses in identical twins. That second report states: According to the authors, in identical twins the way T cells responded to vaccination appeared partly convergent and partly personalized. Focusing on identical twins, the study followed the T cell clones that responded to the vaccine, and did so with precision.

The sequencing sample was made of memory (CD45RO+) T cells sorted from blood. The sample's cell subset or site label, decoded: CD45RO+ enriched T cells. The receptor comes from a woman younger than 30 in good health. This receptor chain uses TRBV6-1 and TRBJ1-5; the junction holds 7 bases that match TRBD1. The sequenced DNA: TGTGCCAGCAGTGATATACAGGGGCCTCAGCCCCAGCATTTT. Its protein reads: CASSDIQGPQPQHF.